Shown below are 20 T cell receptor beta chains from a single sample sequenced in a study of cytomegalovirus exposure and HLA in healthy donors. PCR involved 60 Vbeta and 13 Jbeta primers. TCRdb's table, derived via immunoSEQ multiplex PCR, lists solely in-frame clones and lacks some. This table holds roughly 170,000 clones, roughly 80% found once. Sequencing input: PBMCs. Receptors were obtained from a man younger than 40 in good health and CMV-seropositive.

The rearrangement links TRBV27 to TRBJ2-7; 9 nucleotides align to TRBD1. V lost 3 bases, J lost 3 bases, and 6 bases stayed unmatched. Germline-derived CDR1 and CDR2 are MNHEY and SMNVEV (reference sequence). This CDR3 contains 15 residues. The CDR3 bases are TGTGCCAGCAGTTTCCACCGGGACAGGGACTACGAGCAGTACTTC. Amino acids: CASSFHRDRDYEQYF.

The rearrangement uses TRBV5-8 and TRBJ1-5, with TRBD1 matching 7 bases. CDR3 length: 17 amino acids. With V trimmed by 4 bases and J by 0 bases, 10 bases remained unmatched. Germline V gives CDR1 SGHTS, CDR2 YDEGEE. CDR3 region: CASSPRQGFDSNQPQHF. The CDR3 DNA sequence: TGTGCCAGCAGCCCCAGACAGGGCTTCGATAGCAATCAGCCCCAGCATTTT.

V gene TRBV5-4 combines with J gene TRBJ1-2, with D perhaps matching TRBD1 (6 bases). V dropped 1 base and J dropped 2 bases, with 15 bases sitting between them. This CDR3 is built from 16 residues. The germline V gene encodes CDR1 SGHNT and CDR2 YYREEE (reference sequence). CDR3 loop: CASSLPQGATNYGYTF. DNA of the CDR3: TGTGCCAGCAGCTTGCCACAGGGAGCCACCAACTATGGCTACACCTTC.

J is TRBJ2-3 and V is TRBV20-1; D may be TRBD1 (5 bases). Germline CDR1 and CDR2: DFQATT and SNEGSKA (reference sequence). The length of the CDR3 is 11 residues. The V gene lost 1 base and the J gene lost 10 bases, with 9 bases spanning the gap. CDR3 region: CSARVGDAQYF. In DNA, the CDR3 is TGCAGTGCTAGAGTAGGGGATGCGCAGTATTTT.

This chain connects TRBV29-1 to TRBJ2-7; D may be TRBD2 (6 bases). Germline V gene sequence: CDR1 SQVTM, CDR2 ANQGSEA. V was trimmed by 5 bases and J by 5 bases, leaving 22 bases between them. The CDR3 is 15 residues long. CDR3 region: CSVFPAEGGEHEQYF. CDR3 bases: TGCAGCGTTTTCCCCGCCGAGGGAGGTGAGCACGAGCAGTACTTC.

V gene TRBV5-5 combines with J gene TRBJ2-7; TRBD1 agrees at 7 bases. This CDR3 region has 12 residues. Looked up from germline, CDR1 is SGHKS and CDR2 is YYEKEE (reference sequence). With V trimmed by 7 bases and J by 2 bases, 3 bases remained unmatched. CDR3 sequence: CASGDSTYEQYF. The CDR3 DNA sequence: TGTGCCAGCGGGGACAGTACCTACGAGCAGTACTTC.

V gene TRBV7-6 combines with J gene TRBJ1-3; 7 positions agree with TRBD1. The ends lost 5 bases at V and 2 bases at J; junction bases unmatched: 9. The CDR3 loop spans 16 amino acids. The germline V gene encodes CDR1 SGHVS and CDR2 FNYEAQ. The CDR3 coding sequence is TGTGCCAGCAGCCGGACCTCAGGGGGTACTGGAAACACCATATATTTT. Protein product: CASSRTSGGTGNTIYF. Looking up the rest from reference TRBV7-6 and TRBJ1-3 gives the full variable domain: GAGVSQSPRYKVTKRGQDVALRCDPISGHVSLYWYRQALGQGPEFLTYFNYEAQQDKSGLPNDRFSAERPEGSISTLTIQRTEQRDSAMYRCASSRTSGGTGNTIYFGEGSWLTVV.

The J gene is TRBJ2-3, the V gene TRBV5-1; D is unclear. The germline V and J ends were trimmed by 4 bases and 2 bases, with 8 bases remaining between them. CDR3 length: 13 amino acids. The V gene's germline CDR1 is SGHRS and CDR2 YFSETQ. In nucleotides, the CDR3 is TGCGCCAGCAGCCCATCCCACACAGATACGCAGTATTTT. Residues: CASSPSHTDTQYF.

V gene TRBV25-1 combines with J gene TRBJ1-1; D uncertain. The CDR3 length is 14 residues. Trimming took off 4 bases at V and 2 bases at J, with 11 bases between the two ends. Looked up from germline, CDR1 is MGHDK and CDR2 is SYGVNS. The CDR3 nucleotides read TGTGCCAGCAGTGTATCGGGAGCTAACACTGAAGCTTTCTTT. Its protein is CASSVSGANTEAFF.

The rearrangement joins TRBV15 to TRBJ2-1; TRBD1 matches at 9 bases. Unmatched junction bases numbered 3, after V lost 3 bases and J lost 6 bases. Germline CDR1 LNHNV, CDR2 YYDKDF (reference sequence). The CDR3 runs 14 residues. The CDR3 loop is CATSRGQGLNEQFF. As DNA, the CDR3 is TGTGCCACCAGCAGGGGACAGGGTCTCAATGAGCAGTTCTTC.

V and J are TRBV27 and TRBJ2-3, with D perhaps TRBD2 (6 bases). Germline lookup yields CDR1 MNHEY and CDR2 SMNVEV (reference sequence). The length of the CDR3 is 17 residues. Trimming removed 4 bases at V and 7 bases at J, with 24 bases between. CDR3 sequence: CASSYKPGGPVPHTQYF. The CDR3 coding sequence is TGTGCCAGCAGTTACAAACCCGGGGGACCTGTTCCCCATACGCAGTATTTT.

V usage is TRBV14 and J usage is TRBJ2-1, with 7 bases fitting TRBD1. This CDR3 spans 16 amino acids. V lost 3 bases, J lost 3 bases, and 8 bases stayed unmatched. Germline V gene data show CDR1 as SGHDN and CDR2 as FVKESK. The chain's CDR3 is CASSHNRGYNYNEQFF. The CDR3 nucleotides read TGTGCCAGCAGCCACAACAGGGGCTACAACTACAATGAGCAGTTCTTC.

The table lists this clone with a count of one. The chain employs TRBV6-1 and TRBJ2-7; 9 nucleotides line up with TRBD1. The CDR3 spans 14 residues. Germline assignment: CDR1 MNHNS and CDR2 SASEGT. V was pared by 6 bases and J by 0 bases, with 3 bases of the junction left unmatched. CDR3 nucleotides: TGTGCCAGCAGCCGGACAGGGGACTCCTACGAGCAGTACTTC. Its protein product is CASSRTGDSYEQYF.

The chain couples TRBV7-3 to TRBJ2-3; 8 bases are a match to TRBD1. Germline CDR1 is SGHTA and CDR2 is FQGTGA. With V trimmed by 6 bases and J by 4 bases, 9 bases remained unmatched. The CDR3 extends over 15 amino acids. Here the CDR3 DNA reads TGTGCCAGCAGTTCAGGGGGCGCCGGGGCAGATACGCAGTATTTT. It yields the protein CASSSGGAGADTQYF.

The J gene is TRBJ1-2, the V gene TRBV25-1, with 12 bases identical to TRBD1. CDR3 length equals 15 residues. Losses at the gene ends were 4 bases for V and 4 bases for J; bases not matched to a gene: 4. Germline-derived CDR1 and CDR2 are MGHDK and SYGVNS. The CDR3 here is CASSAGTGGVYGYTF. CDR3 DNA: TGTGCCAGCAGTGCCGGGACAGGGGGCGTCTATGGCTACACCTTC.

CDR3 DNA sequence: TGTGCCAGCAGAGACGGACAGGGCTACACTGAAGCTTTCTTT. The encoded protein is CASRDGQGYTEAFF. This rearrangement joins TRBV11-2 to TRBJ1-1; 8 bases are shared with TRBD1. The V gene's germline CDR1 is SGHAT and CDR2 FQNNGV. The CDR3 loop spans 14 amino acids. V dropped 6 bases and J dropped 3; count of bases not matched to a gene: 6.

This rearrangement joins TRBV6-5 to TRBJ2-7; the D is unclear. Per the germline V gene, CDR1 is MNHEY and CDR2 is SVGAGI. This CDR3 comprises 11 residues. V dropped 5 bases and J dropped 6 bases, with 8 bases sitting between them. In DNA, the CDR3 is TGTGCCAGCAGTAGCCCACCCGAGCAGTACTTC. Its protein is CASSSPPEQYF.

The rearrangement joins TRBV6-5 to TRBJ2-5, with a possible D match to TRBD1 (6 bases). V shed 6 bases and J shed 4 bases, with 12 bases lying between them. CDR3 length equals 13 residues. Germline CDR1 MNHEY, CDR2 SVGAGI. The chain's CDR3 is CASRQGVGETQYF. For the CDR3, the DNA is TGTGCCAGCAGACAGGGAGTCGGAGAGACCCAGTACTTC.

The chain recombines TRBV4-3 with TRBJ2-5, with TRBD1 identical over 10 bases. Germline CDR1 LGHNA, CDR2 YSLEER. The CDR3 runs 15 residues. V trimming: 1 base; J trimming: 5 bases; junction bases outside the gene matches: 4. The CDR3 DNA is TGCGCCAGCAGCCAAGGGACAGGGGGAAAGGAGACCCAGTACTTC. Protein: CASSQGTGGKETQYF.

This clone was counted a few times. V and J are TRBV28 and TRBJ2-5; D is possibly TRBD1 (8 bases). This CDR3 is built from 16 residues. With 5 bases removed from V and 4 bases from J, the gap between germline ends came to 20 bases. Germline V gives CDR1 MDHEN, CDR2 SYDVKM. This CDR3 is CASSPDRGGFRETQYF. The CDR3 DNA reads TGTGCCAGCAGTCCCGACAGGGGAGGGTTTCGAGAGACCCAGTACTTC.